Shown below are 12 T cell receptor beta chains from a single sample sequenced in a study of blood T cell repertoires in COVID-19. Produced via immunoSEQ multiplex PCR; TCRdb's table is partial and in-frame only. The sample holds approximately 200,000 clones; roughly 80% are singletons and the top ten take more than 9%. The sequenced sample was peripheral blood. All receptors come from a woman of 80 years or more with acute or convalescent COVID-19.

The chain has TRBV3-1 (or the pseudogene TRBV3-2) and TRBJ1-3, with 10 bases aligning to TRBD1. Germline CDR1 reads LGHDT; CDR2 reads YNNKEL (reference sequence). The ends lost 3 bases at V and 7 bases at J; junction bases unmatched: 9. This CDR3 contains 16 residues. The chain's CDR3 is CASSQSRDRGFNTIYF. CDR3 nucleotides: TGTGCCAGCAGCCAGTCCCGGGACAGGGGTTTCAACACCATATATTTT.

The V gene is TRBV7-2, the J gene TRBJ2-1; D uncertain. Germline lookup yields CDR1 SGHTA and CDR2 FQGNSA. V dropped 4 bases and J dropped 5 bases, with 15 bases sitting between them. The CDR3 runs 15 residues. Here the CDR3 reads CASSSQVGPNNEQFF. As DNA, the CDR3 is TGTGCCAGCAGCTCGCAGGTAGGTCCTAACAATGAGCAGTTCTTC.

The chain uses TRBV30 and TRBJ2-1, with 9 bases fitting TRBD2. V dropped 1 base and J dropped 5; count of bases not matched to a gene: 3. The V gene's germline CDR1 is GTSNPN and CDR2 SVGIG (reference sequence). This CDR3 has 14 amino acids. The CDR3 DNA reads TGTGCCTGGAGTGGGCTAGCGGGACACAATGAGCAGTTCTTC. Its translation: CAWSGLAGHNEQFF.

The chain links TRBV24-1 to TRBJ1-2, with 8 bases aligning to TRBD1. Trimming removed 4 bases from V and 7 bases from J; junction bases left unmatched: 7. CDR3 size: 14 residues. The germline gives CDR1 KGHDR, CDR2 SFDVKD. DNA of the CDR3: TGTGCCACCAGTGACCTGACAGGGGCGGCTGGCTACACCTTC. Its protein is CATSDLTGAAGYTF.

The chain carries TRBV3-1 (or the pseudogene TRBV3-2) and TRBJ1-2; TRBD1 aligns across 9 bases. The germline CDR1 and CDR2 sequences are LGHDT and YNNKEL (reference sequence). The CDR3 loop spans 18 amino acids. Trimming removed 0 bases from V and 5 bases from J; junction bases left unmatched: 13. Here the CDR3 reads CASSQEKGQGVLEYGYTF. The CDR3, as DNA: TGTGCCAGCAGCCAAGAGAAGGGACAGGGCGTGTTAGAGTATGGCTACACCTTC.

The chain employs TRBV5-4 and TRBJ1-6; D might be TRBD1 (6 bases). Trimming took off 4 bases at V and 4 bases at J, with 9 bases between the two ends. Germline values: CDR1 SGHNT, CDR2 YYREEE (reference sequence). The CDR3 totals 14 residues. The DNA for the CDR3 is TGTGCCAGCAGCCCTACAGGGTATAATTCACCCCTCCACTTT. It translates to CASSPTGYNSPLHF.

This chain connects TRBV6-4 to TRBJ2-7, with 7 positions matching TRBD1. The V segment lost 0 bases and the J segment 5 bases; nucleotides outside the gene matches: 13. The CDR3 length is 17 residues. Germline-derived CDR1 and CDR2 are MRHNA and SNTAGT. The CDR3 coding sequence is TGTGCCAGCAGTGACTCCTATGCGGACAGGCAAAACCACGAGCAGTACTTC. Translating it yields CASSDSYADRQNHEQYF.

This rearrangement joins TRBV7-2 to TRBJ1-5, with 7 bases identical to TRBD1. With V trimmed by 6 bases and J by 0 bases, 8 bases remained unmatched. CDR3 length: 16 amino acids. CDR1 SGHTA and CDR2 FQGNSA come from the germline V gene. The CDR3 spells CASSNPTGFSNQPQHF. The CDR3 nucleotides read TGTGCCAGCAGTAATCCGACAGGGTTTAGCAATCAGCCCCAGCATTTT.

This chain links TRBV6-5 with TRBJ1-6, with a tentative D call TRBD1 (5 bases). The CDR3 extends over 15 amino acids. Germline CDR1 MNHEY, CDR2 SVGAGI. The germline V and J ends were trimmed by 9 bases and 7 bases, with 19 bases remaining between them. CDR3 loop: CARSRRAGWNSPLHF. CDR3 bases: TGTGCCAGATCTCGCCGGGCAGGGTGGAATTCACCCCTCCACTTT.

The genes are TRBV6-5 and TRBJ2-3; the match to TRBD1 covers 10 bases. Germline assignment: CDR1 MNHEY and CDR2 SVGAGI. Trimming cost V 6 bases and J 5 bases; bases outside gene matches: 5. There are 14 residues in the CDR3. The CDR3 nucleotides read TGTGCCAGCAGCGACAGGGGGCGTGGAGATACGCAGTATTTT. It is translated as CASSDRGRGDTQYF.

The rearrangement uses TRBV7-9 and TRBJ2-3, with 13 nucleotides matching TRBD2. J gave up 3 bases and V 5 bases, and 2 bases lay outside the gene matches. CDR1 is SEHNR, CDR2 FQNEAQ, per germline (reference sequence). This CDR3 contains 15 residues. CDR3 region: CASSQGLAGTDTQYF. As DNA, the CDR3 is TGTGCCAGCAGCCAGGGACTAGCGGGAACAGATACGCAGTATTTT.

This chain uses TRBV5-1 with TRBJ1-1, with D possibly being TRBD1 (6 bases). This CDR3 has 13 amino acids. The germline CDR1 and CDR2 sequences are SGHRS and YFSETQ. V gave up 5 bases and J gave up 1 base, with 9 bases separating them. The CDR3 coding sequence is TGCGCCAGCAGTTGGACAGCGAACACTGAAGCTTTCTTT. As protein: CASSWTANTEAFF.